This T cell receptor (beta chain) came from a study of long-term antiretroviral therapy in people with HIV. The authors ran the immunoSEQ assay, v3.0, at survey level. This table comes from immunoSEQ multiplex PCR, and its TCRdb copy is limited to in-frame clones, with some not included. The sample consists of approximately 10,000 clones, over 65% of them appearing once. This clone was counted only a few times. Sequencing was performed on unsorted PBMCs, taken less than 3.3 years before starting antiretroviral therapy. The sequence was obtained from a man aged 35-49 years with HIV.

CDR3 sequence (DNA): TGTGCCAGCAGCCTCGGCTACACCTTC. Its protein product is CASSLGYTF. This chain links TRBV4-2 with TRBJ1-2; D remains ambiguous. The length of the CDR3 is 9 residues. Per germline, CDR1 LGHNA and CDR2 YNFKEQ. The V end was cut by 4 bases, the J end by 8 bases, with 2 bases between.